This T cell receptor beta chain stems from a study of shared clonotypes between healthy human individuals. The naive CD8 subset, CD45RO-negative cells positively selected for CCR7, excluded terminally differentiated effector memory CD45RA+ cells. Sorted-subset replicate PCRs used about 0.2 ug of genomic DNA. This amount corresponded to 25,000 to 30,000 T cell genomes. Profiled with immunoSEQ multiplex PCR; TCRdb holds only in-frame clones, not every one. The data show 1.5 million to 2.5 million clones, about 95% seen once. The length of the CDR3 is 15 residues. Germline V gene lookup returns CDR1 MNHEY and CDR2 SVGAGI. V was cut by 3 bases and J by 2 bases, with 13 bases left in between.

The rearrangement uses TRBV6-5 and TRBJ1-2; possible D gene TRBD1, 6 bases. Sequences were obtained from naive CD8+ T cells sorted from blood. This clonotype was obtained from a man aged 18 to 29 in good health. The DNA for the CDR3 is TGTGCCAGCAGTTATGGACAGTTAGACAACTATGGCTACACCTTC. Amino acid sequence: CASSYGQLDNYGYTF.